The following is a T cell receptor beta chain sequence with its context. Trimming removed 6 bases at V and 5 bases at J, with 13 bases between. The CDR3 extends over 13 amino acids. From germline, CDR1 is MNHEY and CDR2 SMNVEV (reference sequence). This entry is derived from a study of cytomegalovirus exposure and HLA in healthy donors. The PCR contained 60 Vbeta and 13 Jbeta primers. The table came from immunoSEQ multiplex PCR; TCRdb's copy has only in-frame clones and leaves some out. Of about 120,000 clones listed, about 76% are singletons. Material for sequencing was PBMCs. The TCR comes from a woman aged 35 to 49 in good health and CMV-seronegative. The V and J genes are TRBV27 and TRBJ1-2; D is possibly TRBD1 (6 bases). The CDR3 region has the DNA TGTGCCAGCAGAGGGGGAGGGACTTATGGCTACACCTTC. This encodes CASRGGGTYGYTF.